Below are 26 T cell receptor beta chains sequenced from a single sample in a study of T-cell reconstitution after alpha-beta-depleted transplantation in children. This sample's TCRbeta library carried unique molecular identifier barcodes. In TCRdb, the PCR reads were re-called with MiXCR into one record per CDR3 protein. The sample lists about 580,000 distinct CDR3 sequences; approximately 22% were seen once. The specimen comprised PBMCs, mostly from graft donor cells, sampled 360 days after TCRalphabeta/CD19-depleted stem cell transplant. The receptors shown here come from a boy younger than two who had a stem cell transplant for acute myeloid leukemia, so the T cells may come from the graft donor.

In regard to this clonotype: A read error may explain this, as a much larger clone is one base away. V usage is TRBV28 and J usage is TRBJ2-5; D is unclear. This CDR3 has 15 amino acids. Germline CDR1 is MDHEN and CDR2 is SYDVKM. V was shortened by 3 bases and J by 8 bases, with 19 bases between the two germline ends. The CDR3, as DNA: TGTGCCAGCAGTTTTTCGGACCGCCGGCGAGATACCCAGTACTTC. Translated: CASSFSDRRRDTQYF.

The chain uses TRBV12-3 or TRBV12-4 and TRBJ2-6; 10 bases match TRBD2. The junction had 17 bases not matched to a gene; V was cut back by 5 bases and J by 4 bases. The CDR3 consists of 20 residues. The CDR3 spells CASSPRPRAGGAWGANVLTF. DNA of the CDR3: TGTGCCAGCAGTCCCCGTCCCCGAGCGGGGGGGGCTTGGGGGGCCAACGTCCTGACTTTC.

The chain has TRBV5-1 and TRBJ2-2, with TRBD1 identical over 7 bases. The CDR3 has 15 amino acids. CDR1 is SGHRS and CDR2 is YFSETQ in the germline V gene. V lost 3 bases, J lost 4 bases, and 6 bases stayed unmatched. The CDR3 DNA follows: TGCGCCAGCAGCTCGAGACAGGGTTCCACCGGGGAGCTGTTTTTT. Translation: CASSSRQGSTGELFF.

This clonotype has a handful of counts. The genes are TRBV10-2 and TRBJ2-7, with 7 bases that match TRBD2. With 7 bases clipped from V and 4 bases from J, the junction kept 10 bases outside the gene matches. This CDR3 is built from 14 residues. Germline CDR1 and CDR2: WSHSY and SAAADI. CDR3 amino acids: CASKPYSGQYEQYV. CDR3 coding DNA: TGCGCCAGCAAACCTTATAGCGGGCAATACGAGCAGTACGTC.

The V call is TRBV6-5, the J call TRBJ1-6; the D gene is possibly TRBD1 (6 bases). The CDR3 is 15 amino acids. Germline assignment: CDR1 MNHEY and CDR2 SVGAGI. The V gene lost 4 bases and the J gene lost 7 bases, with 14 bases spanning the gap. CDR3 in amino acids: CASSFGQTRNSPLHF. The CDR3 DNA sequence: TGTGCCAGCAGTTTCGGACAGACGCGGAATTCACCCCTCCACTTT.

The V and J genes are TRBV25-1 and TRBJ2-1; 7 bases align to TRBD1. The CDR3 loop spans 16 amino acids. V was clipped by 2 bases and J by 1 base; unmatched bases: 5. The germline gives CDR1 MGHDK, CDR2 SYGVNS. CDR3 bases: TGTGCCAGCAGTGAACTAGGGGGCCTATCCTACAATGAGCAGTTCTTC. It encodes CASSELGGLSYNEQFF.

In this sample, this clonotype turned up many times. This chain uses TRBV15 with TRBJ1-5, with D possibly being TRBD1 (5 bases). The V gene lost 0 bases and the J gene lost 6 bases, with 12 bases spanning the gap. CDR1 is LNHNV and CDR2 is YYDKDF in the germline V gene (reference sequence). The CDR3 sequence is 15 residues long. CDR3: CATSRDSAGRQPQHF. CDR3 nucleotide sequence: TGTGCCACCAGCAGAGATAGTGCAGGGCGTCAGCCCCAGCATTTT.

This clonotype was recorded a few times. V is TRBV6-1 and J is TRBJ1-1; no clear D. From germline, CDR1 is MNHNS and CDR2 SASEGT. CDR3 length: 11 amino acids. Deletions cut 8 bases from V and 11 bases from J, with 15 bases between. In DNA form, the CDR3 reads TGTGCCAGCCGGAACGGCCCGGGGGCTTTCTTT. This encodes CASRNGPGAFF.

This chain uses TRBV5-1 with TRBJ2-5; D not certain. The CDR3 totals 13 residues. V shed 2 bases and J shed 2 bases, with 7 bases lying between them. Germline V lookup: CDR1 SGHRS, CDR2 YFSETQ. The CDR3 sequence: CASSFSSQETQYF. The DNA for the CDR3 is TGCGCCAGCAGCTTCAGTAGTCAAGAGACCCAGTACTTC.

The sample holds a few counts of this clonotype. This rearrangement joins TRBV20-1 to TRBJ2-3, with D possibly being TRBD2 (5 bases). Germline loops: CDR1 DFQATT, CDR2 SNEGSKA (reference sequence). CDR3 length: 14 residues. The V end was cut by 4 bases, the J end by 4 bases, with 15 bases between. The CDR3, as DNA: TGCAGTGCTACCCAACCCGGAGGCGCAGATACGCAGTATTTT. As protein: CSATQPGGADTQYF.

This clonotype was recorded many times. This chain connects TRBV12-3 or TRBV12-4 to TRBJ1-2; D gene uncertain. Trimming took off 6 bases at V and 1 base at J, with 12 bases between the two ends. The CDR3 extends over 14 amino acids. CDR3 loop: CASRQGFLNYGYTF. CDR3 coding DNA: TGTGCCAGCAGACAAGGCTTCCTTAACTATGGCTACACCTTC.

The rearrangement joins TRBV11-2 to TRBJ1-1, with 7 bases that match TRBD1. V trimming: 5 bases; J trimming: 0 bases; junction bases outside the gene matches: 6. There are 15 residues in the CDR3. Germline loops: CDR1 SGHAT, CDR2 FQNNGV. Here the CDR3 DNA reads TGTGCCAGCAGCAAGCGAGGGACAGTGAACACTGAAGCTTTCTTT. It is translated as CASSKRGTVNTEAFF.

The chain is built from TRBV20-1 and TRBJ2-1; the match to TRBD1 covers 7 bases. The CDR3 loop spans 17 amino acids. Per germline, CDR1 DFQATT and CDR2 SNEGSKA (reference sequence). The ends lost 3 bases at V and 4 bases at J; junction bases unmatched: 15. The CDR3 loop is CSARTGRHPGRYNEQFF. The CDR3, as DNA: TGCAGTGCTAGGACAGGGCGTCACCCGGGACGATACAATGAGCAGTTCTTC.

J is TRBJ1-1 and V is TRBV10-2, with 8 positions matching TRBD1. CDR3 length equals 13 residues. The germline gives CDR1 WSHSY, CDR2 SAAADI. V was pared by 7 bases and J by 1 base, with 2 bases of the junction left unmatched. The CDR3 spells CASTGTGNTEAFF. As DNA, the CDR3 is TGCGCCAGCACGGGGACAGGGAACACTGAAGCTTTCTTT.

The chain has TRBV29-1 and TRBJ1-2; the match to TRBD1 covers 8 bases. The V gene end was trimmed by 4 bases and the J gene end by 4 bases; junction bases not matched to a gene: 5. Germline V CDR1 and CDR2: SQVTM, ANQGSEA. This CDR3 spans 13 amino acids. The CDR3 loop reads CSVGQGRGYGYTF. CDR3 in DNA: TGCAGCGTTGGACAGGGGAGAGGCTATGGCTACACCTTC.

V is TRBV7-2 and J is TRBJ2-7; weak D call: TRBD2 (6 bases). Germline-derived CDR1 and CDR2 are SGHTA and FQGNSA. V was clipped by 1 base and J by 0 bases, with 10 bases between them. The CDR3 spans 15 residues. CDR3 in amino acids: CASSLGRGISYEQYF. CDR3 DNA sequence: TGTGCCAGCAGCTTAGGACGGGGGATCTCCTACGAGCAGTACTTC. Variable domain in full (rest from reference TRBV7-2 and TRBJ2-7): GAGVSQSPSNKVTEKGKDVELRCDPISGHTALYWYRQSLGQGLEFLIYFQGNSAPDKSGLPSDRFSAERTGGSVSTLTIQRTQQEDSAVYLCASSLGRGISYEQYFGPGTRLTVT.

J is TRBJ2-3 and V is TRBV30; D call uncertain. Germline assignment: CDR1 GTSNPN and CDR2 SVGIG (reference sequence). The CDR3 is made up of 14 amino acids. V was shortened by 1 base and J by 4 bases, with 12 bases between the two germline ends. CDR3 DNA sequence: TGTGCCTGGAGTGCCCTATTAGGTCCAGATACGCAGTATTTT. It codes for CAWSALLGPDTQYF.

At least ten counts were recorded for this clonotype. This chain's CDR3 is CASSYTGENEKLFF. Here the CDR3 DNA reads TGTGCCAGCAGTTACACGGGAGAAAATGAAAAACTGTTTTTT. This rearrangement joins TRBV6-6 to TRBJ1-4, with D unresolved. CDR1 and CDR2 from the germline V gene are MNHNY and SVGAGI (reference sequence). This CDR3 is built from 14 residues. The V end lost 2 bases, the J end lost 5 bases, and 9 bases lay between the germline ends.

The rearrangement joins TRBV25-1 to TRBJ2-1, with a possible D match to TRBD2 (6 bases). The CDR3 extends over 16 amino acids. Germline CDR1 is MGHDK and CDR2 is SYGVNS. V lost 5 bases and J lost 6, with 20 bases in between. CDR3 nucleotides: TGTGCCAGCAGTCATCGAATTGCGGGGACCCTCAATGAGCAGTTCTTC. This gives the protein CASSHRIAGTLNEQFF.

This clonotype has more than one count but fewer than ten. V is TRBV6-6 and J is TRBJ1-1; D perhaps matches TRBD1 (5 bases). The V gene lost 4 bases and the J gene lost 1 base, with 13 bases spanning the gap. Germline-derived CDR1 and CDR2 are MNHNY and SVGAGI (reference sequence). CDR3 size: 15 residues. For the CDR3, the DNA is TGTGCCAGCAGTTCAGACGGGGGTCGGAACACTGAAGCTTTCTTT. It specifies CASSSDGGRNTEAFF.

The chain uses TRBV5-1 and TRBJ2-2; 8 nucleotides agree with TRBD2. Trimming cost V 10 bases and J 4 bases; bases outside gene matches: 6. The germline V gene encodes CDR1 SGHRS and CDR2 YFSETQ. The CDR3 length is 13 residues. This chain's CDR3 is CASAGEITGELFF. CDR3 DNA: TGCGCCTCAGCGGGGGAGATCACCGGGGAGCTGTTTTTT.

The chain combines TRBV25-1 with TRBJ2-7, with TRBD1 matching over 9 bases. The CDR3 is 15 residues long. Looked up from germline, CDR1 is MGHDK and CDR2 is SYGVNS. V dropped 3 bases and J dropped 4; count of bases not matched to a gene: 7. CDR3: CASSDPGQGEYEQYF. CDR3 coding DNA: TGTGCCAGCAGTGATCCGGGACAGGGAGAATACGAGCAGTACTTC.

Written as DNA, the CDR3 is TGTGCCAGCAGCTTAGAGAAAGCGGGGGGGCTGGTCAATGAGCAGTTCTTC. Protein sequence: CASSLEKAGGLVNEQFF. The V call is TRBV11-3, the J call TRBJ2-1, with 10 bases matching TRBD2. V shed 0 bases and J 6 bases; nucleotides not matched to a gene: 8. Germline assignment: CDR1 SGHNT and CDR2 YENEEA. The CDR3 is 17 amino acids.

This clonotype was recorded a few times. V usage is TRBV5-1 and J usage is TRBJ2-1; D is undetermined. Germline CDR1 is SGHRS and CDR2 is YFSETQ. CDR3 length: 14 residues. The V end was cut by 4 bases, the J end by 1 base, with 9 bases between. The CDR3 protein is CASSVELSYNEQFF. The CDR3 DNA reads TGCGCCAGCAGCGTTGAGCTTTCCTACAATGAGCAGTTCTTC.

This clonotype came up a few times. The chain carries TRBV12-3 or TRBV12-4 and TRBJ2-1; tentative D call: TRBD1 (6 bases). This CDR3 region has 13 residues. V was pared by 6 bases and J by 8 bases, with 14 bases between. CDR3 sequence (DNA): TGTGCCAGCAGCTATGTACAGGGCTATGAGCAGTTCTTC. The encoded protein is CASSYVQGYEQFF.

In this sample, this clonotype turned up a few times. The chain employs TRBV7-2 and TRBJ2-1; 10 bases map to TRBD2. The CDR3 contains 15 residues. V gave up 1 base and J gave up 8 bases; unmatched junction bases: 5. The germline CDR1 and CDR2 sequences are SGHTA and FQGNSA. This chain's CDR3 is CASSLERGGPYEQFF. CDR3 sequence (DNA): TGTGCCAGCAGCTTAGAGCGGGGGGGCCCCTATGAGCAGTTCTTC.